A single TCR beta chain is shown here with its context. These data come from a study of blood T cell repertoires in COVID-19. In the original analysis: By means of reference gene primer amplification, nucleated cell counts were estimated. Sequencing used immunoSEQ multiplex PCR; TCRdb keeps in-frame clones, though not all of them. V and J calls plus clone size are reproduced from that table; the DNA served to infer D and trimming. The data show 250,000 to 300,000 clones, 75% to 90% seen once. Trimming took off 1 base at V and 3 bases at J, with 7 bases between the two ends. In germline, CDR1 is LNHNV, CDR2 YYDKDF (reference sequence). The CDR3 length is 14 residues.

The chain joins TRBV15 to TRBJ1-5, with a tentative D call TRBD1 (6 bases). Sequenced input: peripheral blood. The clonotype was recovered from a woman between 35 and 50 years old who had recovered from COVID-19. The CDR3 loop is CATSRGTANQPQHF. In DNA form, the CDR3 reads TGTGCCACCAGCAGAGGGACAGCCAATCAGCCCCAGCATTTT. Supplemented by reference TRBV15 and TRBJ1-5, the full variable domain reads DAMVIQNPRYQVTQFGKPVTLSCSQTLNHNVMYWYQQKSSQAPKLLFHYYDKDFNNEADTPDNFQSRRPNTSFCFLDIRSPGLGDTAMYLCATSRGTANQPQHFGDGTRLSIL.